This T cell receptor (beta chain) was documented in a study of a mutant IDH1 vaccine in newly diagnosed glioma. Of note for this clone: Its antigen is unidentified.

Described time point: week 5, during vaccination. Alongside topical imiquimod, each dose of vaccine comprised 300 ug of mutant IDH1 20-mer peptide. Per germline, CDR1 SNHLY and CDR2 FYNNEI. The CDR3 extends over 16 amino acids. V lost 5 bases and J 6 bases, leaving 19 bases between the germline ends. Assay used: immunoSEQ multiplex PCR; TCRdb lists only in-frame clones, some missing. Among some 51,000 clones, just under 80% were seen once, and the ten largest hold less than 2%. This specimen was PBMCs, taken from a glioma patient whose treatment included an IDH1 peptide vaccine. This clonotype was sampled from a woman in her forties with glioma. This sequence joins TRBV2 and TRBJ2-2, with a tentative D call TRBD1 (6 bases). The CDR3 DNA follows: TGTGCCAGCAGTAGGGAAGGGGGTGGTTACTCCGGGGAGCTGTTTTTT. Translation gives CASSREGGGYSGELFF.